This TCR beta chain is from a study of cytomegalovirus exposure and HLA in healthy donors. Study information: Falling in the Caucasian-associated ancestry cluster were about 83% of 398 genotyped donors.

Note on this clone: The antigen remains unidentified.

A multiplex PCR was run with 60 Vbeta primers and 13 Jbeta primers. This table comes from immunoSEQ multiplex PCR, and its TCRdb copy is limited to in-frame clones, with some not included. The sample lists just over 200,000 clones; roughly 80% were seen once. The study, taken as a whole, reports: TCR association rates varied by HLA locus in a later analysis, with DRB1 highest and HLA-C lowest. A list of 150 or so TCR beta chains associated with cytomegalovirus was given. Most CMV-associated TCR beta chains appeared HLA-restricted in a later analysis.

CDR3 length equals 20 residues. Germline V gene data show CDR1 as MNHEY and CDR2 as SMNVEV (reference sequence). After removal of 5 bases from V and 0 bases from J, the junction contained 19 bases not matched to a gene. The chain is built from TRBV27 and TRBJ1-2, with 9 bases that match TRBD1. Sequencing was carried out using PBMCs. This receptor was taken from a man aged 45 to 65 in good health and CMV-seronegative. In DNA, the CDR3 is TGTGCCAGCAGTCCAACCCCTCTACAGGGGGCGCGGGTAGCTAACTATGGCTACACCTTC. It encodes CASSPTPLQGARVANYGYTF.